This passage covers 4 T cell receptor beta chains from one sample sequenced in a study of human T cells and chemical hapten exposure. The time point here: patch test 3, about 24 weeks after DPC sensitization. This sample's treatment: therapeutic diphenylcyclopropenone sensitization with weekly scalp DPC. TCRdb passed the RACE reads through MiXCR, listing each CDR3 protein once. The sample yields about 160,000 distinct CDR3 sequences, around a quarter seen once. Sequencing used whole blood, obtained in connection with sensitization to the hapten diphenylcyclopropenone (DPC). The receptors were sampled from a woman aged 18 to 35 with alopecia areata. Some clones in this sample may be carry-over from other donors' samples.

This clonotype was recorded many times. J is TRBJ1-2 and V is TRBV20-1, with TRBD1 matching over 9 bases. The CDR3 totals 13 residues. Germline V CDR1 and CDR2: DFQATT, SNEGSKA (reference sequence). Trimming removed 6 bases from V and 7 bases from J; junction bases left unmatched: 9. Here the CDR3 reads CSAPTGGSAGYTF. The CDR3 coding sequence is TGCAGTGCCCCGACAGGGGGATCAGCTGGCTACACCTTC.

This clonotype was recorded a few times. The chain joins TRBV12-5 to TRBJ2-2; 10 positions agree with TRBD2. The germline gives CDR1 LGHNT, CDR2 FRNRAP. V shed 4 bases and J 4 bases; nucleotides not matched to a gene: 3. This CDR3 region has 15 residues. The CDR3 loop reads CASGSSGRSTGELFF. The CDR3 DNA is TGTGCTAGTGGTTCTAGCGGGAGAAGCACCGGGGAGCTGTTTTTT.

The rearrangement joins TRBV4-3 to TRBJ2-1, with D unclear. The V end lost 2 bases, the J end lost 8 bases, and 7 bases lay between the germline ends. The germline V gene encodes CDR1 LGHNA and CDR2 YSLEER. There are 12 residues in the CDR3. Here the CDR3 reads CASSQRLDEQFF. The CDR3 DNA sequence: TGCGCCAGCAGCCAAAGACTGGATGAGCAGTTCTTC.

The rearrangement links TRBV18 to TRBJ2-6; D ambiguous. Germline V CDR1 and CDR2: KGHSH, LQKENI. Trimming shortened V by 3 bases and J by 4 bases, and 10 bases separated the two germline ends. The length of the CDR3 is 15 residues. The CDR3 reads CASSPPAPGANVLTF. The CDR3 DNA reads as TGTGCCAGCTCACCTCCCGCCCCCGGGGCCAACGTCCTGACTTTC.